This TCR beta chain emerged from a study of beta chain features in type 1 diabetes listed by TCRdb under 2018. About the investigation overall: Patients and healthy donors did not differ in mean age, gender distribution, total cell number or subset yield. Regulatory and stem cell-like memory subsets were obtained from only 8 patients and roughly 8 healthy donors, while naive and central memory subsets were obtained from all 30 or so donors. Across all samples, roughly 110,000,000 sorted cells were examined, and cell number per subset correlated strongly with RNA yield. In the study, recently diagnosed type 1 diabetes patients and matched healthy donors were compared on the TCRB repertoires of their sorted circulating CD4+ T cell subsets.

This clone has more than one count but fewer than ten. This clone's antigen is unknown. Base qualities are missing; no much larger clone stands one base away. Results the study describes overall, beyond this receptor: Shorter templates might be favored by PCR, yet because patient and control samples were amplified and corrected together, any such skew would affect both groups equally. Patients with type 1 diabetes made fewer insertions and deleted more nucleotides at VDJ recombination sites, implying thymic rearrangement abnormalities. Because cDNA was sequenced instead of genomic DNA, activated cells with high expression could be over-represented, although the groups did not differ in activation or CD3 levels. HLA sub-analyses involved small numbers of individuals, so any influence of HLA type on TCRB rearrangement remained unresolved. A moderate but significant shortening of TCRB CDR3 length was observed in type 1 diabetes patients in all four CD4+ subsets. The naive, central memory and regulatory TCRB repertoires appeared to resemble one another more closely among patients than among healthy donors.

From each donor, a single peripheral blood sample of approximately 0.11 L on average was drawn into heparinised tubes. A BD FACSAria II and a panel including CD45RO, CCR7, CD25, CD127, CD95 and CD27 were used to sort naive, central memory, regulatory and stem cell-like memory CD4+ T cells. Every sorted population had a purity above 95%. PBMCs were separated immediately by Lymphoprep density gradient centrifugation and were stained directly, without being cultured. To minimize batch effects, samples were stained and sorted in pairs, one healthy donor with one patient per experiment. The entire isolated RNA was reverse transcribed using the High Capacity cDNA Reverse Transcription Kit, and thus expressed TCRB transcripts were sequenced. Naive, central memory and regulatory T cell samples underwent deep immunoSEQ sequencing, averaging about 3.57 million total reads per sample. After sorted cells were lysed in RLT buffer, RNA was extracted with DNase-treated RNeasy Micro or Mini kits, with the choice depending on cell number. To prevent cross-contamination, each cell subset was processed individually, whereas patient and healthy donor samples were processed jointly. Using the immunoSEQ multiplex PCR, TCRB sequences were amplified from cDNA into 87-bp fragments spanning the CDR3 region. Sequencing of the amplicons was performed on the Illumina HiSeq platform. On the study's bioinformatics: Synthetic template baselines were used to correct PCR bias computationally, reads within Hamming distance 2 were collapsed together, and singletons that could not be merged were discarded. Reads were aligned against IMGT so that V, D and J genes, CDR3 length and insertions or deletions at six rearrangement sites could be assigned. Within each subset, clonotype counts were normalized to the number of sorted cells before true diversity and Gini coefficients were calculated with the tcR R package. The overlap coefficient, calculated on TCRB nucleotide sequences, was used to measure repertoire sharing. As stored in TCRdb, this immuneACCESS dataset retains in-frame rearrangements with V and J assigned. A fraction of the clones does not appear; measured against another copy, unresolved V genes explain less than half of the discrepancy, and the remainder lacks a known reason. The D gene and trimming were derived from the DNA, and the V and J assignments and clone size from that table. The sample table lists some 360,000 clones, 8% to 10% of them with a count of one. Together, the top ten hold around 0.66% of the sample.

The sequence was obtained from a man aged 30 to 45 with type 1 diabetes. The specimen sequenced was central memory CD4+ T cells from blood.

CDR3 sequence: CASSPPAPNTGELFF. The base sequence is TGTGCCAGCTCACCACCGGCCCCGAACACCGGGGAGCTGTTTTTT. Recombination linked TRBV18 to TRBJ2-2; a confident D gene designation cannot be given. The V and J ends are trimmed by 0 bases and 0 bases, leaving 5 bases between them. Based on the germline V gene, the CDR1 and CDR2 sequences are KGHSH and LQKENI. The CDR3 runs 15 residues from the cysteine to the phenylalanine. The DNA shown is the 45-base CDR3, in frame from base 1.